A selection of T cell receptor beta chains follows, all from one sample in a study of T-cell reconstitution after alpha-beta-depleted transplantation in children. TCRdb re-called the PCR reads through MiXCR, storing one row per CDR3 protein. The table records over 150,000 distinct CDR3 sequences, roughly 6% of them present only once. Specimen: PBMCs, collected before TCRalphabeta/CD19-depleted stem cell transplant. Every receptor here comes from a girl in the first two years of life with combined immunodeficiency, due to receive a stem cell transplant. CDR3s include the opening cysteine and the closing phenylalanine or tryptophan. A D gene is named only where the DNA matches it firmly. Clone size reads once, few, many, or a class if the clone is expanded.

cdr3_nt cdr3_aa clone_size v_call d_call j_call
TGTGCCAGCAGAGCGACAGTTTACGAGCAGTACTTC CASRATVYEQYF many TRBV27 . TRBJ2-7
TGCGCCAGCAGCCCTGGAACAGAGCGGTACGAGCAGTACTTC CASSPGTERYEQYF many TRBV5-1 . TRBJ2-7
TGCGCCAGCAGCCATACCGGTCCCTACGAGCAGTACTTC CASSHTGPYEQYF many TRBV5-1 . TRBJ2-7
TGTGCCACCAGTCAAAATACGGAGTTGAGCAATGAGCAGTTCTTC CATSQNTELSNEQFF many TRBV24-1 . TRBJ2-1
TGTGCCAGCAGCTTCCCCCGACAGGGGCCCCAAGAGACCCAGTACTTC CASSFPRQGPQETQYF many TRBV7-6 TRBD1 TRBJ2-5
TGTGCCAGCCCAAGCCGGGGTATTGAGCAGTTCTTC CASPSRGIEQFF many TRBV7-9 . TRBJ2-1
TGTGCCAGCACTCAAGAGGGGAGCGGGAGCGGGTACGAGCAGTACTTC CASTQEGSGSGYEQYF many TRBV2 TRBD2 TRBJ2-7
TGTGCCAGCAGTTACTCGGCCCAGCTAGCGGGACTTTACAATGAGCAGTTCTTC CASSYSAQLAGLYNEQFF many TRBV6-2/TRBV6-3 TRBD2 TRBJ2-1
TGCAGCGTTGCTCTGGGGGGCTCCTACGAGCAGTACTTC CSVALGGSYEQYF many TRBV29-1 . TRBJ2-7
TGTGCCAGCAGTTACGGGACGGTAAATCAGCCCCAGCATTTT CASSYGTVNQPQHF few TRBV6-5 . TRBJ1-5
TGTGCCAGCAGTCGCCGCCTCGCAGCGGGGGGCCCGAGCTCCTACAATGAGCAGTTCTTC CASSRRLAAGGPSSYNEQFF many TRBV28 TRBD2 TRBJ2-1
TGTGCTAGTGGTTTGGTACCCGGGTCAACCGGGGAGCTGTTTTTT CASGLVPGSTGELFF few TRBV12-5 . TRBJ2-2